This is a list of T cell receptor beta chains from one sample in a study of T cell responses to AZD1222 COVID-19 vaccine. Data came from immunoSEQ multiplex PCR; TCRdb stores just in-frame clones and leaves some out. The sample shows more than 70,000 clones, roughly 81% of them seen only once. The sequencing used peripheral blood, collected on day 0 of AZD1222 vaccination. Every receptor here comes from an adult in good health. Each CDR3 is given with its conserved first and last residue. The D gene is left open where the match is weak. Rows may omit the clone size; those that give it use once, few, many or a size class.

v_gene,d_gene,j_gene,abundance,CDR3nt,CDR3aa
TRBV25-1,TRBD1,TRBJ2-1,.,TGTGCCAGCAGTGAATGGGCAGGGGGCAATGAGCAGTTCTTC,CASSEWAGGNEQFF
TRBV6-4,TRBD1,TRBJ1-2,.,TGTGCCAGCAGCTTGACAGGGTTCTATGGCTACACCTTC,CASSLTGFYGYTF
TRBV7-2,.,TRBJ1-5,.,TGTGCCAGCAGCTTGGGGGTAAACGGCAATCAGCCCCAGCATTTT,CASSLGVNGNQPQHF
TRBV5-1,TRBD1,TRBJ2-3,.,TGCGCCAGCAGCCCCGGACAGGACCACAACGCAGATACGCAGTATTTT,CASSPGQDHNADTQYF
TRBV3-1/TRBV3-2,.,TRBJ1-1,.,TGTGCCAGCAGCCAAAACAACGGGGGTGAAGCTTTCTTT,CASSQNNGGEAFF
TRBV7-2,.,TRBJ1-1,.,TGTGCCAGCAGCTTAGGATTCCTGCGGACTGAAGCTTTCTTT,CASSLGFLRTEAFF
TRBV9,TRBD1,TRBJ1-4,.,TGTGCCAGCAGCGTTTCAGACAGGGTAGGCGAAAAACTGTTTTTT,CASSVSDRVGEKLFF
TRBV10-3,TRBD1,TRBJ2-7,.,TGTGCCATCAGCCGTGGGACAGAGTTCTACGAGCAGTACTTC,CAISRGTEFYEQYF
TRBV4-3,.,TRBJ1-6,.,TGCGCCAGCAGCCCCCTTTTTGGATCACCCCTCCACTTT,CASSPLFGSPLHF
TRBV18,TRBD1,TRBJ1-3,once,TGTGCCAGCTCACCTGACAGGGGGGACTCCGGAAACACCATATATTTT,CASSPDRGDSGNTIYF
TRBV4-2,.,TRBJ1-1,.,TGTGCCAGCAGCCCCCCATGGGGGTCCTACACTGAAGCTTTCTTT,CASSPPWGSYTEAFF
TRBV7-9,.,TRBJ2-7,.,TGTGCCAGCAGCCAATATGGGTCCCTCTACGAGCAGTACTTC,CASSQYGSLYEQYF
TRBV18,.,TRBJ1-5,.,TGTGCCAGCTCACCACAAGGGTTTGGCAATCAGCCCCAGCATTTT,CASSPQGFGNQPQHF
TRBV19,.,TRBJ1-5,.,TGTGCCAGTAAGGTCGGCCCGACTAGCAATCAGCCCCAGCATTTT,CASKVGPTSNQPQHF
TRBV4-3,.,TRBJ1-1,.,TGCGCCAGCAGCCAAGATCCGCGGGGGAGTGGTAGCACTGAAGCTTTCTTT,CASSQDPRGSGSTEAFF
TRBV7-3,.,TRBJ2-5,.,TGTGCCAGCAGCTTACCCGGGGTAGGCGAGACCCAGTACTTC,CASSLPGVGETQYF
TRBV7-2,.,TRBJ1-5,.,TGTGCCAGCACCGAACACGGGGGACCGAGCAATCAGCCCCAGCATTTT,CASTEHGGPSNQPQHF
TRBV7-3,.,TRBJ1-1,.,TGTGCCAGCAGCAGGGACGGACTGAACACTGAAGCTTTCTTT,CASSRDGLNTEAFF
TRBV30,TRBD1,TRBJ1-5,.,TGTGCCTGGTCGACAGGGGAACAGCCCCAGCATTTT,CAWSTGEQPQHF
TRBV11-2,.,TRBJ1-2,few,TGTGCCAGCAGCCCGGCCAGTTCCTATGGCTACACCTTC,CASSPASSYGYTF
TRBV6-5,.,TRBJ1-1,.,TGTGCCAGCAGTTACTCGCCGGGGCTGAACACTGAAGCTTTCTTT,CASSYSPGLNTEAFF
TRBV3-1/TRBV3-2,.,TRBJ2-5,.,TGTGCCAGCAGCCAAGTGCTCGGGCAGGTGACCCAGTACTTC,CASSQVLGQVTQYF
TRBV4-1,.,TRBJ1-6,.,TGCGCCAGCAGCCTAGGGCGGGAGGGACATCTTTATAATTCACCCCTCCACTTT,CASSLGREGHLYNSPLHF
TRBV6-1,.,TRBJ2-4,.,TGTGCCAGCAGTGAAGGGCCAGGGTCCATTCAGTACTTC,CASSEGPGSIQYF
TRBV7-6,.,TRBJ2-4,.,TGTGCCAGCAGCGGGCCCAAGGACAGCCCAGACGGCCTAGCCAAAAACATTCAGTACTTC,CASSGPKDSPDGLAKNIQYF
TRBV28,TRBD1,TRBJ1-6,.,TGTGCCAGCACCACAGGGAGCGGGACAGGGAGGCTCCCCCTCCACTTT,CASTTGSGTGRLPLHF
TRBV4-3,.,TRBJ2-7,.,TGCGCCAGCAGCCAAGTCGGAGAAGACACCTACGAGCAGTACTTC,CASSQVGEDTYEQYF
TRBV5-1,.,TRBJ1-2,.,TGCGCCAGCAATCCCGACGGGACAACTTTTTACTATGGCTACACCTTC,CASNPDGTTFYYGYTF
TRBV15,.,TRBJ1-5,.,TGTGCCACCAGCAGAGATCTAGGGCAGCCCCAGCATTTT,CATSRDLGQPQHF
TRBV4-3,.,TRBJ2-2,few,TGCGCCAGCAGCCAAGAATGGCAAAACACCGGGGAGCTGTTTTTT,CASSQEWQNTGELFF
TRBV10-3,.,TRBJ1-2,.,TGTGCCATCGGTGAGTCGAGGGGGGGCAAGTATGGCTACACCTTC,CAIGESRGGKYGYTF
TRBV6-2/TRBV6-3,TRBD2,TRBJ2-5,.,TGTGCCAGCAGCCCTCTAGCGGGGGGGTACCAAGAGACCCAGTACTTC,CASSPLAGGYQETQYF
TRBV7-2,.,TRBJ2-3,.,TGTGCCAGCAGGGGAGCGCTGTCTTCGGATACGCAGTATTTT,CASRGALSSDTQYF
TRBV7-6,TRBD1,TRBJ1-4,.,TGTGCCAGCAGCCCGATGGACAGGGGAGACGAAAAACTGTTTTTT,CASSPMDRGDEKLFF
TRBV7-9,.,TRBJ1-1,.,TGTGCCAGCAGCTTAACCATGAACACTGAAGCTTTCTTT,CASSLTMNTEAFF
TRBV25-1,.,TRBJ2-2,.,TGTGCCAGCAGTTGGACCGGGGAGCTGTTTTTT,CASSWTGELFF
TRBV4-3,.,TRBJ1-4,once,TGCGCCAGCAGCCCCAAGGTCCTCTCGAATGAAAAACTGTTTTTT,CASSPKVLSNEKLFF
TRBV7-9,.,TRBJ2-5,few,TGTGCCAGCAGCGACCCGTACCAAGAGACCCAGTACTTC,CASSDPYQETQYF
TRBV7-2,.,TRBJ1-1,.,TGTGCCAGCAGCCCTTATCCGGGCAAGAACATGAACACTGAAGCTTTCTTT,CASSPYPGKNMNTEAFF
TRBV18,.,TRBJ1-5,.,TGTGCCAGCTCACTGACCGGGACACCTCTCCAGCATTTT,CASSLTGTPLQHF
TRBV28,.,TRBJ1-5,.,TGTGCCAGCAGAGAAGACCGCCTGAATCAGCCCCAGCATTTT,CASREDRLNQPQHF
TRBV18,.,TRBJ1-1,.,TGTGCCAGCTCACCACCCACAAGCAACACTGAAGCTTTCTTT,CASSPPTSNTEAFF
TRBV29-1,.,TRBJ2-7,.,TGCAGCGTTGAGATAAGGCAGCACGAGCAGTACTTC,CSVEIRQHEQYF
TRBV29-1,.,TRBJ1-3,.,TGCAGCGTTGAGCAAGGGTTCTCTGGAAACACCATATATTTT,CSVEQGFSGNTIYF
TRBV3-1/TRBV3-2,TRBD1,TRBJ2-3,.,TGTGCCAGCAGCCTTAGACTCGGACAGGGTGGGGTCACAGATACGCAGTATTTT,CASSLRLGQGGVTDTQYF